The clone carrying this TCR beta chain was found a few times. Its antigen is not known. The data derive from a study of T cells in Graves' hyperthyroidism and ophthalmopathy. Study at large: Before treatment of any kind, peripheral blood was taken at initial diagnosis. Regarding the study as a whole: Most thyroid clonotypes with frequency above 0.001 were detected in blood.

Researchers amplified the TCR beta CDR3 regions from RNA transcripts. In the first-round RT-PCR of the TCR CDR3, the HTBI primer set was used. TCRdb called the multiplex PCR reads again in MiXCR, with one record for every CDR3 protein. The sample contains 450,000 to 550,000 distinct CDR3 sequences, approximately 25% of which appear only once. Trimming shortened V by 8 bases and J by 3 bases, and 11 bases separated the two germline ends. Germline V gene data show CDR1 as MDHEN and CDR2 as SYDVKM. This CDR3 region has 12 residues. The rearrangement links TRBV28 to TRBJ2-7; D possibly corresponds to TRBD1 (6 bases). The sequence was obtained from a woman aged 25 to 39 with Graves' ophthalmopathy. Sequences were obtained from blood. The CDR3 DNA reads TGTGCCAGCTCTAGGGGGTACTACGAGCAGTACTTC. Residues: CASSRGYYEQYF.